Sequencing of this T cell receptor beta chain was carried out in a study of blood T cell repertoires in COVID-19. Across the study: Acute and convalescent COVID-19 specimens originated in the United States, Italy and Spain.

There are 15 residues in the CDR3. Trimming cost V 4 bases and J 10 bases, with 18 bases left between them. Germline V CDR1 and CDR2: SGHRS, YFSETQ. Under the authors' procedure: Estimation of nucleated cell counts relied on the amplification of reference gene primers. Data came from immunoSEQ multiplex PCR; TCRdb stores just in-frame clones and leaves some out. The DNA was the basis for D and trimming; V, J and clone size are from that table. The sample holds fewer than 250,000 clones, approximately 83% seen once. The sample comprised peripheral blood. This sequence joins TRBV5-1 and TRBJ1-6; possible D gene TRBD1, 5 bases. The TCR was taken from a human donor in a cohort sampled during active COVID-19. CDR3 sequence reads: CASSPGGTGGSPLHF. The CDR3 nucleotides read TGCGCCAGCAGCCCTGGGGGGACCGGGGGATCACCCCTCCACTTT.